This TCR beta chain was recovered during a study of T cells in Graves' hyperthyroidism and ophthalmopathy. Notes on the study in general: Blood also held most thyroid clonotypes expanded beyond 0.001.

Worth noting for this clonotype: Its antigen is unknown.

RNA transcripts gave rise to amplified TCR beta CDR3 regions. The HTBI primer set was used in a first-round RT-PCR of the TCR CDR3. TCRdb called the multiplex PCR reads again in MiXCR, with one record for every CDR3 protein. This table holds 220,000 or so distinct CDR3 sequences, 15% to 20% found once. Germline lookup yields CDR1 SEHNR and CDR2 FQNEAQ (reference sequence). V dropped 1 base and J dropped 4 bases, with 13 bases sitting between them. The CDR3 totals 15 residues. This TCR was recovered from a woman aged 18-29 years with Graves' ophthalmopathy. Sample: blood. The chain couples TRBV7-9 to TRBJ1-1, with D hard to call. In nucleotides, the CDR3 is TGTGCCAGCAGCTTAGTCGCGGCTTTGGGCACTGAAGCTTTCTTT. Translated: CASSLVAALGTEAFF.